The T cell receptor (beta chain) described here comes from a study of T-cell reconstitution after alpha-beta-depleted transplantation in children. Overall study findings and caveats: It was surviving recipient T cells and thymic progenitors that gave some patients high TCRbeta diversity at day 60. T-cell counts and diversity at one year following transplant were attributed mainly to newly produced T cells.

This clonotype occurred a few times. The antigen remains undetermined. The length of the CDR3 is 13 residues. V lost 6 bases to trimming and J lost 5 bases, with 11 bases between them. Germline values: CDR1 SNHLY, CDR2 FYNNEI. As it was prepared, the TCRbeta library received unique molecular identifiers. TCRdb re-derived calls from the PCR reads in MiXCR, one entry per CDR3 protein. The profile shows 500,000 to 600,000 distinct CDR3 sequences, roughly 27% of them singletons. This specimen was PBMCs, taken before TCRalphabeta/CD19-depleted stem cell transplant. The receptor was isolated from a boy under three years old with Wiskott-Aldrich syndrome, due to receive a stem cell transplant. The chain recombines TRBV2 with TRBJ2-1; a weak D match, TRBD2 (5 bases). The CDR3: CASRRAEDNEQFF. The CDR3 DNA is TGTGCCAGCAGGCGGGCCGAGGACAATGAGCAGTTCTTC. The full variable domain, with the rest looked up from reference TRBV2 and TRBJ2-1, is EPEVTQTPSHQVTQMGQEVILRCVPISNHLYFYWYRQILGQKVEFLVSFYNNEISEKSEIFDDQFSVERPDGSNFTLKIRSTKLEDSAMYFCASRRAEDNEQFFGPGTRLTVL.